Listed here are 5 T cell receptor beta chains from one sample, sequenced in a study of blood T cell repertoires in COVID-19. Assay: immunoSEQ multiplex PCR; the TCRdb copy retains only in-frame clones and omits some. This table holds around 82,000 clones, about 89% found once. Source material: peripheral blood. These receptors originate from a man between 65 and 79 years old with active or convalescent COVID-19.

The chain uses TRBV3-1 (or the pseudogene TRBV3-2) and TRBJ1-2, with D uncertain. The CDR3 consists of 12 residues. Trimming cost V 5 bases and J 4 bases, with 8 bases left between them. Germline V CDR1 and CDR2: LGHDT, YNNKEL (reference sequence). CDR3 sequence reads: CASSSGIYGYTF. The CDR3 nucleotides read TGTGCCAGCAGCTCAGGAATCTATGGCTACACCTTC.

The chain combines TRBV2 with TRBJ1-3, with 8 bases aligning to TRBD1. From germline, CDR1 is SNHLY and CDR2 FYNNEI. The CDR3 consists of 17 residues. Trimming took 5 bases from V and 0 from J; bases not matched to a gene: 9. The CDR3 loop reads CASSIRRDRSSGNTIYF. CDR3 DNA: TGTGCCAGCAGTATTAGGCGGGACAGGAGCTCTGGAAACACCATATATTTT.

The chain joins TRBV7-2 to TRBJ2-7; TRBD2 is a possible D gene (7 bases). The CDR3 runs to 14 residues. The germline V gene encodes CDR1 SGHTA and CDR2 FQGNSA. The V end lost 7 bases, the J end lost 6 bases, and 19 bases lay between the germline ends. The CDR3 loop reads CASIHLTGGSEQYF. In nucleotides, the CDR3 is TGTGCCAGCATCCATTTGACGGGGGGCAGCGAGCAGTACTTC.

The chain links TRBV25-1 to TRBJ1-2; D not certain. The V gene lost 2 bases and the J gene lost 8 bases, with 15 bases spanning the gap. There are 14 residues in the CDR3. Germline V gives CDR1 MGHDK, CDR2 SYGVNS. This chain's CDR3 is CASSEKRGGSGYTF. CDR3 DNA sequence: TGTGCCAGCAGTGAAAAACGAGGAGGGAGCGGCTACACCTTC.

V gene TRBV19 combines with J gene TRBJ2-7, with 7 bases fitting TRBD2. The germline V gene has CDR1 LNHDA and CDR2 SQIVND (reference sequence). The CDR3 has 16 amino acids. J was trimmed by 0 bases and V by 6 bases; bases with no gene match: 11. CDR3 DNA sequence: TGTGCCAGTAGCCCTCTTCGGGGGGTTAGCTCCTACGAGCAGTACTTC. Translating it yields CASSPLRGVSSYEQYF.